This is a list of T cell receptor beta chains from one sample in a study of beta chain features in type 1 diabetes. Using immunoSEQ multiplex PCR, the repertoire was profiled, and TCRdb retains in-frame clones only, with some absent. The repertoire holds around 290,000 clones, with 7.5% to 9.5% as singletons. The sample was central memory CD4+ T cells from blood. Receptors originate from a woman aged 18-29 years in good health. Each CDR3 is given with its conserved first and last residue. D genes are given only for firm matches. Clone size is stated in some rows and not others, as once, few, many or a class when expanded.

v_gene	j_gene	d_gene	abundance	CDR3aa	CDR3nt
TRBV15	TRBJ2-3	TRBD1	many	CATSRRVGQGATDTQYF	TGTGCCACCAGCAGGAGGGTGGGACAGGGGGCTACAGATACGCAGTATTTT
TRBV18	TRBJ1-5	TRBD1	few	CASSRGQGGNQPQHF	TGTGCCAGCTCACGGGGACAGGGCGGCAATCAGCCCCAGCATTTT
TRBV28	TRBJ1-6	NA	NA	CASRVNSPLHF	TGTGCCAGCAGAGTGAATTCACCCCTCCACTTT
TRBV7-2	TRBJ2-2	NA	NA	CASSLMGAFTGELFF	TGTGCCAGCAGCTTAATGGGGGCTTTCACCGGGGAGCTGTTTTTT
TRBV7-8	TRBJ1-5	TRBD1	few	CASSQTGAHQPQHF	TGTGCCAGCAGCCAAACAGGGGCGCATCAGCCCCAGCATTTT
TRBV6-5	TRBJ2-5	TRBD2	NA	CASSLAGGWETQYF	TGTGCCAGCAGTTTAGCGGGAGGGTGGGAGACCCAGTACTTC
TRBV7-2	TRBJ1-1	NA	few	CASSPRDTEAFF	TGTGCCAGCAGCCCGCGGGACACTGAAGCTTTCTTT
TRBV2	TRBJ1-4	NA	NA	CASIRSTNEKLFF	TGTGCCAGCATCAGATCAACTAATGAAAAACTGTTTTTT
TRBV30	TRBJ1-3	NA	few	CACPWKGSGNTIYF	TGTGCCTGCCCGTGGAAGGGGTCTGGAAACACCATATATTTT
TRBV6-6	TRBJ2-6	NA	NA	CASRAGFSGANVLTF	TGTGCCAGCAGGGCAGGGTTCTCTGGGGCCAACGTCCTGACTTTC
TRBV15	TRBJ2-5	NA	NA	CATSRDPRAAETQYF	TGTGCCACCAGCAGAGATCCCAGGGCGGCGGAGACCCAGTACTTC
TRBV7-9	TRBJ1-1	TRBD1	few	CASSSRRGPTEAFF	TGTGCCAGCAGCTCGCGCAGGGGGCCCACTGAAGCTTTCTTT
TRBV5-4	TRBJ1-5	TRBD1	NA	CASSPTGRLSQPQHF	TGTGCCAGCAGCCCGACAGGGAGGCTGTCCCAGCCCCAGCATTTT
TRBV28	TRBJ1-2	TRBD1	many	CAEGTGGFYGYTF	TGTGCCGAGGGGACAGGGGGCTTCTATGGCTACACCTTC
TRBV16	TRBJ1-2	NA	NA	CASSQGAGIKYGYTF	TGTGCCAGCAGCCAAGGAGCAGGGATTAAATATGGCTACACCTTC
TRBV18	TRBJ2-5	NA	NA	CASSPTGQETQYF	TGTGCCAGCTCACCAACGGGCCAAGAGACCCAGTACTTC
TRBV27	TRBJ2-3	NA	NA	CASSLWGLSTDTQYF	TGTGCCAGCAGTTTATGGGGTTTGAGCACAGATACGCAGTATTTT
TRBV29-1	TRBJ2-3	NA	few	CSVEADGASTDTQYF	TGCAGCGTTGAAGCGGACGGAGCTAGCACAGATACGCAGTATTTT
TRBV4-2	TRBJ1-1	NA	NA	CASSQDRFYTEAFF	TGTGCCAGCAGCCAAGACAGGTTTTACACTGAAGCTTTCTTT
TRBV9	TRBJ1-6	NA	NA	CASSARDGSSPLHF	TGTGCCAGCAGCGCCCGGGACGGAAGTTCACCCCTCCACTTT
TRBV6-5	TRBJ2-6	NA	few	CASRDTGANVLTF	TGTGCCAGCAGGGACACTGGGGCCAACGTCCTGACTTTC
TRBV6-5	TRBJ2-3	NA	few	CASTAAGSITDTQYF	TGTGCCAGCACTGCCGCGGGCAGCATCACAGATACGCAGTATTTT
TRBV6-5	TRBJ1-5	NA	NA	CASRRGRTEDQPQHF	TGTGCCAGCAGGCGGGGGCGTACAGAAGATCAGCCCCAGCATTTT
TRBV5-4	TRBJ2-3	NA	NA	CASSQGPQDTQYF	TGCGCCAGCAGCCAAGGTCCACAGGATACGCAGTATTTT
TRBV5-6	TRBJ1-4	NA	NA	CASSLRPNEKLFF	TGTGCCAGCAGCTTGCGTCCTAATGAAAAACTGTTTTTT
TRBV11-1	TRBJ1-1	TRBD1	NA	CASSWDSLNTEAFF	TGTGCCAGCTCATGGGACAGCTTGAACACTGAAGCTTTCTTT
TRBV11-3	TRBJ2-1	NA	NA	CASSRQSNNEQFF	TGTGCCAGCAGCCGACAGTCGAACAATGAGCAGTTCTTC
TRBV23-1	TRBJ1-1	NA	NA	CASSQYAGRFMNTEAFF	TGCGCCAGCAGTCAATACGCCGGACGGTTCATGAACACTGAAGCTTTCTTT
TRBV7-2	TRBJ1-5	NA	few	CASSLYKAGQPQHF	TGTGCCAGCAGCTTATACAAGGCTGGTCAGCCCCAGCATTTT
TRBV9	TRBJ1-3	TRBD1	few	CASSRDRGSNTIYF	TGTGCCAGCAGCAGGGACAGGGGATCGAACACCATATATTTT
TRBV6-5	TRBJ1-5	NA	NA	CASSYSDNQPQHF	TGTGCCAGCAGTTACTCAGACAATCAGCCCCAGCATTTT
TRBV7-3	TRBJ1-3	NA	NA	CASSLSGGSGNTIYF	TGTGCCAGCAGCTTGTCGGGTGGGTCCGGAAACACCATATATTTT
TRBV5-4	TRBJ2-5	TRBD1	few	CASSSRTGPETQYF	TGTGCCAGCAGCAGCCGGACAGGGCCAGAGACCCAGTACTTC
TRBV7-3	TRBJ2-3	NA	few	CASSPQAGDTQYF	TGTGCCAGCAGCCCCCAGGCGGGGGATACGCAGTATTTT
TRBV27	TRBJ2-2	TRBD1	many	CASSRTGRIGELFF	TGTGCCAGCAGTAGGACAGGGAGGATCGGGGAGCTGTTTTTT
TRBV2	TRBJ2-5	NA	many	CASSTNGREETQYF	TGTGCCAGCAGTACTAACGGCCGGGAAGAGACCCAGTACTTC
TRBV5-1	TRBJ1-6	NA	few	CASKQGLDNSPLHF	TGCGCCAGCAAGCAAGGACTGGATAATTCACCCCTCCACTTT
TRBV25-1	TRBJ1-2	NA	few	CASSKQGNGYTF	TGTGCCAGCAGCAAACAAGGGAATGGCTACACCTTC